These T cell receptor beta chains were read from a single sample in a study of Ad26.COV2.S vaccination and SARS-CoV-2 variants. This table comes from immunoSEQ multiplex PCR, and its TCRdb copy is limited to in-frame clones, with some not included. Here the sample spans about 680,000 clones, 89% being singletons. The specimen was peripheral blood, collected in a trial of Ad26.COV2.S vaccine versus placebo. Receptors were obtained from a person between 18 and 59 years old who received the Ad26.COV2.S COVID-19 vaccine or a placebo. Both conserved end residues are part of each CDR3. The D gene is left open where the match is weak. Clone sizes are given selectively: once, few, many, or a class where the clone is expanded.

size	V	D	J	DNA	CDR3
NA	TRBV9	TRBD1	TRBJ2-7	TGTGCCAGCAGCCTAGGACAGGGTTGGGTCTACGAGCAGTACTTC	CASSLGQGWVYEQYF
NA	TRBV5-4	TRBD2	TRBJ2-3	TGTGCCAGCAGCGCGGGGACTAGTAGGACGACAGATACGCAGTATTTT	CASSAGTSRTTDTQYF
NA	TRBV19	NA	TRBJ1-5	TGTGCCAGTAGTATAGACAGGGGCAATCAGCCCCAGCATTTT	CASSIDRGNQPQHF
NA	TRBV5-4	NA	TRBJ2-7	TGTGCCAGCAGCTTGCCTAGCGTCTCCTACGAGCAGTACTTC	CASSLPSVSYEQYF
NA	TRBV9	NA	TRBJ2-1	TGTGCCAGCAGCGTGGAGCCTGGGGATGAGCAGTTCTTC	CASSVEPGDEQFF
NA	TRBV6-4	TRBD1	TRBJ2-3	TGTGCCAGCAGTCTTGGACAGGGAGTAAATACGCAGTATTTT	CASSLGQGVNTQYF
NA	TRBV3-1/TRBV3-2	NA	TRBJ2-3	TGTGCCAGCAGCCAAGCGCGACTAGATACGCAGTATTTT	CASSQARLDTQYF
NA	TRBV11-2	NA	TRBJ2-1	TGTGCCAGCAGCCTTAGGGGACCCACCTACAATGAGCAGTTCTTC	CASSLRGPTYNEQFF
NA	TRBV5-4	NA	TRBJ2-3	TGTGCCAGCAGTTGGGACCCAAACGGAGGCACAGATACGCAGTATTTT	CASSWDPNGGTDTQYF
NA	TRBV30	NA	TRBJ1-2	TGTGCCTGGAGTCCAACAGTCAGGAGAGGAGTCTATGGCTACACCTTC	CAWSPTVRRGVYGYTF
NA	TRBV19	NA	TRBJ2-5	TGTGCCAGTAGTATATCCCTCTTAGGGATCAGGGAGACCCAGTACTTC	CASSISLLGIRETQYF
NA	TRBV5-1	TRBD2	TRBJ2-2	TGCGCCAGCAGCGGTTCGGGGGGTTGGACCGGGGAGCTGTTTTTT	CASSGSGGWTGELFF
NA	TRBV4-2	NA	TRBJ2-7	TGTGCCAGCAGCCAAGAGGGCGGGTCCACCTACGAGCAGTACTTC	CASSQEGGSTYEQYF
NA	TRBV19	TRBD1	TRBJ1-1	TGTGCCAGTAGACTGACAGGGACGGGCACTGAAGCTTTCTTT	CASRLTGTGTEAFF
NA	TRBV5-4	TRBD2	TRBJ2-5	TGTGCCAGCAGCTTGGCGGGAGGGCAAGAGACCCAGTACTTC	CASSLAGGQETQYF
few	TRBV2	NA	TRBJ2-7	TGTGCCAGCAGTGAAGGGGTCGAGCAGTACTTC	CASSEGVEQYF
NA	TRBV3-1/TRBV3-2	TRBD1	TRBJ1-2	TGTGCCAGCAGCCAAGGGGGTCCCGGGACAGGGGACTATGGCTACACCTTC	CASSQGGPGTGDYGYTF
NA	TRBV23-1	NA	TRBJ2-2	TGCGCCGGACGGGGCCCGAACACCGGGGAGCTGTTTTTT	CAGRGPNTGELFF
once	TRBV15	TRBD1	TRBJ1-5	TGTGCCACCAGCAGAGGACAGGGAGGGGGTCAGCCCCAGCATTTT	CATSRGQGGGQPQHF
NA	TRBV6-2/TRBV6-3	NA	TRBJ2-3	TGTGCCAGCAGTTACCACAGGTCTTCGGGCACAGATACGCAGTATTTT	CASSYHRSSGTDTQYF
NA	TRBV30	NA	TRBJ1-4	TGTGCCTGGAGTGTGAGTGTCAGGCTGTTTTTT	CAWSVSVRLFF
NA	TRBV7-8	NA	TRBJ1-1	TGTGCCAGCAGCTTATTCCGGGACAATGAAGCTTTCTTT	CASSLFRDNEAFF
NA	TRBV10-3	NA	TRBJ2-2	TGTGCCATCAGTCGCGATAGCGCCGGGGAGCTGTTTTTT	CAISRDSAGELFF
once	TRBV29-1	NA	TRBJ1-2	TGCAGCGTTGAAGGTGGGAGATATCGCTACACCTTC	CSVEGGRYRYTF
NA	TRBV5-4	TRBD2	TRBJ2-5	TGTGCCAGCAGCTTCCGAGCGGGGAGGTCTGAGACCCAGTACTTC	CASSFRAGRSETQYF
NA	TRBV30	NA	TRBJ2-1	TGTGCCTGGAGTGAGGTAGCCGGTGAGCAGTTCTTC	CAWSEVAGEQFF
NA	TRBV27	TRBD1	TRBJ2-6	TGTGCCAGCAGCCCAAGACAGGGGGCCTCTGGGGCCAACGTCCTGACTTTC	CASSPRQGASGANVLTF
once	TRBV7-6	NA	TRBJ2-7	TGTGCCAGCAGCTTAAGTGGTAGTCTAACAGGCGAGCAGTACTTC	CASSLSGSLTGEQYF
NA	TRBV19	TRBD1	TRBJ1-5	TGTGCCAGTAGTGCACAGGGGAGCAATCAGCCCCAGCATTTT	CASSAQGSNQPQHF
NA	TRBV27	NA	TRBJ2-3	TGTGCCAGCAGTTTAGAGGGCAGGGGAGGATCGACGCAGTATTTT	CASSLEGRGGSTQYF
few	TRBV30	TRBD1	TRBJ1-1	TGTGCCTGGGGTCGGGGACAGATGAACACTGAAGCTTTCTTT	CAWGRGQMNTEAFF
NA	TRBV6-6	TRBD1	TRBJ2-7	TGTGCCAACAGAGCGGGACAGGGGAACTACGAGCAGTACTTC	CANRAGQGNYEQYF
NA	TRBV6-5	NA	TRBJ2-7	TGTGCCAGCAGTCCCGGGACATCTAATCCCCTAAACTTC	CASSPGTSNPLNF
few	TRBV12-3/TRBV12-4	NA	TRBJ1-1	TGTGCCAGCAGTTCCCAGGTTTACACTGAAGCTTTCTTT	CASSSQVYTEAFF
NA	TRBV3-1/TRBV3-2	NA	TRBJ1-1	TGTGCCAGCAGCCAAGGCAGGGAGAACACTGAAGCTTTCTTT	CASSQGRENTEAFF
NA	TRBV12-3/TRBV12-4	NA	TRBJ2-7	TGTGCCAGCAGGGCGGGGTATTCCTACGAGCAGTACTTC	CASRAGYSYEQYF
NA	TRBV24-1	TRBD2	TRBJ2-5	TGTGCCACCAGTGATTTGCGGTACACATCCGGGAGGGAAATAGAGACCCAGTACTTC	CATSDLRYTSGREIETQYF
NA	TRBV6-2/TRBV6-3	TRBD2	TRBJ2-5	TGTGCCAGCAGTTACTCGCTGACTAGCGGGGTGGGAGAGACCCAGTACTTC	CASSYSLTSGVGETQYF
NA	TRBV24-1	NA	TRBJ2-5	TGTGCCACCGGGAGTGATATCGGGGAGACCCAGTACTTC	CATGSDIGETQYF
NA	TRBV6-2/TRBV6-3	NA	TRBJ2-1	TGTGCCAGCAGTTCGTTTTACTACAATGAGCAGTTCTTC	CASSSFYYNEQFF
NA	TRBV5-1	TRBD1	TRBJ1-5	TGCGCCAGCAGCTTGGGACAGGGGTTAAATCAGCCCCAGCATTTT	CASSLGQGLNQPQHF
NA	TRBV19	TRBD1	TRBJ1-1	TGTGCCAGTAGTATAGATAGGCCAGGGGGTCGGACTGAAGCTTTCTTT	CASSIDRPGGRTEAFF
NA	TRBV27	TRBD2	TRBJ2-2	TGTGCCAGCAGTTCCTGGACTAGCGGGAACACCGGGGAGCTGTTTTTT	CASSSWTSGNTGELFF
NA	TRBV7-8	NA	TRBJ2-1	TGTGCCAGCAAAAGCGGCTACTCCTACAATGAGCAGTTCTTC	CASKSGYSYNEQFF
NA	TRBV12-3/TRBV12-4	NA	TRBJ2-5	TGTGCCAGCAGTACGTTGGGAAAAGAGACCCAGTACTTC	CASSTLGKETQYF
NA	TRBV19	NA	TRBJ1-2	TGTGCCAGTAGTATATTTCCTCAGGGGAACTATGGCTACACCTTC	CASSIFPQGNYGYTF
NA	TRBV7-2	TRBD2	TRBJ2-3	TGTGCCAGCAGCTTAGCGGGACTAGCCTTCACAGATACGCAGTATTTT	CASSLAGLAFTDTQYF
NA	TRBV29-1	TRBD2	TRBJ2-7	TGCAGCGTCCGACTAGCGGGACACTACGAGCAGTACTTC	CSVRLAGHYEQYF
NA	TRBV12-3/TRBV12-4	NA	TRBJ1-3	TGTGCCAGCAGTTTAGCGGTTGGAAACACCATATATTTT	CASSLAVGNTIYF
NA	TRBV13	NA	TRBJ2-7	TGTGCCAGCAGCCGAGGATACGAGCAGTACTTC	CASSRGYEQYF
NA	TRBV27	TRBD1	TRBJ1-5	TGTGCCAGCAGCTGGACAGGCAATAGCAATCAGCCCCAGCATTTT	CASSWTGNSNQPQHF
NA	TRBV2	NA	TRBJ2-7	TGTGCCAGCAGTGAAAGGGGACGGACCTACGAGCAGTACTTC	CASSERGRTYEQYF
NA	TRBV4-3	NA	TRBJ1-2	TGCGCCAGCAGCCAAGGGGCCGGGACTCCCAATGGCTACACCTTC	CASSQGAGTPNGYTF
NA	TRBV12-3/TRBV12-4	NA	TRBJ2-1	TGTGCCAGCAGTTTATGGCAGGACAATGAGCAGTTCTTC	CASSLWQDNEQFF
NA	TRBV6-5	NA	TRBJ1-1	TGTGCCAGCAGTACCGGGGGTGGTAACACTGAAGCTTTCTTT	CASSTGGGNTEAFF
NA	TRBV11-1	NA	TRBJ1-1	TGTGCCAGCAGCTATTTACAGGGCGCTACTGAAGCTTTCTTT	CASSYLQGATEAFF
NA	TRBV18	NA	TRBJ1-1	TGTGCCAGCTCACCCTCGGGCTTCAGGGAGAGCACTGAAGCTTTCTTT	CASSPSGFRESTEAFF
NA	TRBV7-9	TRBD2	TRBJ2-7	TGTGCCAGCAGCTCCGAAAGGACTAGCGGGAGCCACGAGCAGTACTTC	CASSSERTSGSHEQYF
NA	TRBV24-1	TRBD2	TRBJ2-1	TGTGCCACCAGTGATCCCTTAGCGGGAGTAAATGAGCAGTTCTTC	CATSDPLAGVNEQFF